The 27 T cell receptor beta chains listed next were all sequenced from one sample in a study of Tregs in tolerant kidney transplant recipients (dated by TCRdb to between 2017 and 2020). Library generation was performed with the immunoSEQ multiplex PCR assay. The immuneACCESS repertoire file appears here via TCRdb, limited to in-frame rearrangements. These files lack a portion of the clones; in checked studies, under half of the deficit traces to unresolved V genes, and the cause of the others is not known. In all, the sample holds 75,000 to 100,000 clones, and 93% of those were seen once. The top ten clones comprise 1.6% of the sample. Related donors were used in the transplants with nonmyeloablative bone marrow transplantation, and mixed chimerism was transient in the human trials. The sample here was CD4+ T cells from blood (PBMCs), taken 12 months after the transplant. All receptors come from a human patient who received a combined kidney and bone marrow transplant. In transplant recipients, some T cells may be of donor rather than host origin.

The chain links TRBV19 to TRBJ1-5; maybe TRBD1 (6 bases). Germline-derived CDR1 and CDR2 are LNHDA and SQIVND (reference sequence). The CDR3 totals 13 residues. Trimming removed 3 bases from V and 4 bases from J, with 7 bases in between. The CDR3 protein is CASSIGQNQPQHF. The CDR3 DNA follows: TGTGCCAGTAGTATCGGACAGAATCAGCCCCAGCATTTT.

This chain connects TRBV12-5 to TRBJ2-3; the match to TRBD1 covers 11 bases. CDR1 and CDR2 from the germline V gene are LGHNT and FRNRAP. V shed 5 bases and J 1 base; nucleotides not matched to a gene: 2. The CDR3 length is 15 residues. The chain's CDR3 is CASGPGQGGTDTQYF. The CDR3 DNA follows: TGTGCTAGTGGTCCGGGACAGGGGGGCACAGATACGCAGTATTTT. Full variable domain (missing parts from reference TRBV12-5 and TRBJ2-3): DARVTQTPRHKVTEMGQEVTMRCQPILGHNTVFWYRQTMMQGLELLAYFRNRAPLDDSGMPKDRFSAEMPDATLATLKIQPSEPRDSAVYFCASGPGQGGTDTQYFGPGTRLTVL.

The V gene is TRBV7-9, the J gene TRBJ1-1, with 7 bases matching TRBD1. The V gene's germline CDR1 is SEHNR and CDR2 FQNEAQ (reference sequence). The CDR3 covers 13 residues. V lost 4 bases and J lost 1; bases outside the gene matches: 0. The CDR3 loop reads CASSWDRNTEAFF. The DNA for the CDR3 is TGTGCCAGCAGCTGGGACAGGAACACTGAAGCTTTCTTT.

This chain uses TRBV29-1 with TRBJ2-2; TRBD2 agrees at 8 bases. CDR3 size: 14 residues. V lost 3 bases to trimming and J lost 6 bases; unmatched junction nucleotides: 6. Germline V gene sequence: CDR1 SQVTM, CDR2 ANQGSEA. DNA for the CDR3: TGCAGCGTTGAGGGACTAGGTTCCCCCGGGGAGCTGTTTTTT. It is translated as CSVEGLGSPGELFF.

This chain uses TRBV7-2 with TRBJ2-5; 8 bases are a match to TRBD1. V shed 6 bases and J 3 bases; nucleotides not matched to a gene: 12. This CDR3 comprises 16 residues. CDR1 and CDR2 (germline): SGHTA, FQGNSA. In DNA, the CDR3 is TGTGCCAGCAGTACCGGCCGGACAGGGACGAAAGAGACCCAGTACTTC. Translating it yields CASSTGRTGTKETQYF.

The V gene is TRBV29-1, the J gene TRBJ1-2, with D possibly TRBD1 on 6 matching bases. Per the germline V gene, CDR1 is SQVTM and CDR2 is ANQGSEA. V dropped 7 bases and J dropped 0 bases, with 15 bases sitting between them. This CDR3 is built from 14 residues. The CDR3 coding sequence is TGCAGCGCTGGGACACCTCAAGCTAACTATGGCTACACCTTC. Protein sequence: CSAGTPQANYGYTF. The whole variable domain, remainder taken from reference TRBV29-1 and TRBJ1-2, is SAVISQKPSRDICQRGTSLTIQCQVDSQVTMMFWYRQQPGQSLTLIATANQGSEATYESGFVIDKFPISRPNLTFSTLTVSNMSPEDSSIYLCSAGTPQANYGYTFGSGTRLTVV.

This clone showed up just once. As DNA, the CDR3 is TGTGCCAGCAGCTTACAGGGAGGCTATGGCTACACCTTC. Translated, it gives CASSLQGGYGYTF. The V and J genes are TRBV7-2 and TRBJ1-2; perhaps TRBD1 as D (5 bases). Germline loops: CDR1 SGHTA, CDR2 FQGNSA. The CDR3 has 13 residues. V lost 2 bases to trimming and J lost 4 bases, with 8 bases between them.

This chain links TRBV28 with TRBJ1-2; D not resolved. The V and J ends lost 7 bases and 7 bases respectively, with 16 bases between them. Germline CDR1 and CDR2: MDHEN and SYDVKM. CDR3 length: 13 residues. The CDR3 sequence is CASTLNLVSGYTF. The DNA for the CDR3 is TGTGCCAGCACCCTAAACTTGGTCTCTGGCTACACCTTC.

This clone turned up a few times. The rearrangement links TRBV11-1 to TRBJ2-2; TRBD1 matches at 7 bases. Trimming took 5 bases from V and 4 from J; bases not matched to a gene: 7. The length of the CDR3 is 15 residues. Germline V gives CDR1 SGHAT, CDR2 FQDESV (reference sequence). This CDR3 is CASSPRDRPTGELFF. DNA for the CDR3: TGTGCCAGCAGCCCGAGGGACAGACCCACCGGGGAGCTGTTTTTT.

V and J are TRBV11-2 and TRBJ2-5, with TRBD1 matching over 8 bases. CDR3 length equals 17 residues. Germline trimming cut 5 bases from V and 2 bases from J; bases unmatched to any gene: 13. Per the germline V gene, CDR1 is SGHAT and CDR2 is FQNNGV. CDR3 sequence reads: CASSPSIYRGKQETQYF. CDR3 in DNA: TGTGCCAGCAGCCCATCTATTTACAGGGGGAAACAAGAGACCCAGTACTTC.

This clone has more than one count but fewer than ten. The chain has TRBV7-2 and TRBJ2-1; D not resolved. Germline V gene data show CDR1 as SGHTA and CDR2 as FQGNSA. Trimming removed 2 bases from V and 15 bases from J, with 14 bases in between. This CDR3 spans 12 amino acids. The DNA for the CDR3 is TGTGCCAGCAGCTTAAGCCAATCCCGTACGTTCTTC. This codes for CASSLSQSRTFF.

The V gene is TRBV7-2, the J gene TRBJ2-3; D is unclear. Germline V gene data show CDR1 as SGHTA and CDR2 as FQGNSA. This CDR3 is built from 14 residues. The ends were cut back, 3 bases at V and 1 base at J, with 8 bases in the middle. This CDR3 is CASSFRGGTDTQYF. The CDR3 bases are TGTGCCAGCAGCTTCAGAGGAGGCACAGATACGCAGTATTTT. Filled out from reference TRBV7-2 and TRBJ2-3, the complete variable domain reads GAGVSQSPSNKVTEKGKDVELRCDPISGHTALYWYRQSLGQGLEFLIYFQGNSAPDKSGLPSDRFSAERTGGSVSTLTIQRTQQEDSAVYLCASSFRGGTDTQYFGPGTRLTVL.

This clone was seen once. The chain employs TRBV6-5 and TRBJ2-7; 8 nucleotides align to TRBD2. The CDR3 contains 14 residues. With 2 bases clipped from V and 2 bases from J, the junction kept 2 bases outside the gene matches. Looked up from germline, CDR1 is MNHEY and CDR2 is SVGAGI. DNA for the CDR3: TGTGCCAGCAGTTACGAAGCGGGGGCCTACGAGCAGTACTTC. Its protein product is CASSYEAGAYEQYF.

Here the CDR3 DNA reads TGTGCCTGGGGTCGACAGTCTGGCACTGAAGCTTTCTTT. Amino acid sequence: CAWGRQSGTEAFF. This chain uses TRBV30 with TRBJ1-1; possibly TRBD1 for D (5 bases). V dropped 5 bases and J dropped 4 bases, with 14 bases sitting between them. The germline V gene encodes CDR1 GTSNPN and CDR2 SVGIG (reference sequence). There are 13 residues in the CDR3.

The gene calls are TRBV2 and TRBJ2-7; weak D call: TRBD2 (6 bases). Germline lookup yields CDR1 SNHLY and CDR2 FYNNEI. V was shortened by 8 bases and J by 4 bases, with 24 bases between the two germline ends. The CDR3 spans 16 residues. The CDR3 is CASYWLASRRIYEQYF. The CDR3 DNA is TGTGCCAGCTATTGGCTAGCGTCCCGACGGATTTACGAGCAGTACTTC. Combining the CDR3 with reference TRBV2 and TRBJ2-7 gives the whole variable domain EPEVTQTPSHQVTQMGQEVILRCVPISNHLYFYWYRQILGQKVEFLVSFYNNEISEKSEIFDDQFSVERPDGSNFTLKIRSTKLEDSAMYFCASYWLASRRIYEQYFGPGTRLTVT.

The chain links TRBV11-3 to TRBJ2-1; 7 bases map to TRBD2. The ends lost 0 bases at V and 6 bases at J; junction bases unmatched: 5. Germline V lookup: CDR1 SGHNT, CDR2 YENEEA. This CDR3 has 15 amino acids. The CDR3: CASSLEGGGTNEQFF. CDR3 bases: TGTGCCAGCAGCTTAGAGGGGGGAGGGACCAATGAGCAGTTCTTC.

The CDR3 reads CASSFSQGRAYEQYF. DNA for the CDR3: TGTGCCAGCAGTTTTTCGCAGGGCAGGGCCTACGAGCAGTACTTC. This sequence joins TRBV6-5 and TRBJ2-7; tentative D call: TRBD1 (5 bases). Germline CDR1 is MNHEY and CDR2 is SVGAGI. This CDR3 is 15 amino acids long. Trimming stripped 4 bases from V and 2 bases from J, with 15 bases between.

The rearrangement joins TRBV18 to TRBJ2-7; weak D call: TRBD2 (6 bases). The CDR3 is 13 amino acids. The germline CDR1 and CDR2 sequences are KGHSH and LQKENI. Trimming stripped 2 bases from V and 7 bases from J, with 12 bases between. CDR3 in DNA: TGTGCCAGCTCACCAGGGGAGGCGGTAGAGCAGTACTTC. This translates into CASSPGEAVEQYF.

The rearrangement joins TRBV27 to TRBJ2-7; 10 positions match TRBD1. Germline CDR1 and CDR2: MNHEY and SMNVEV (reference sequence). The CDR3 totals 15 residues. The V gene end was trimmed by 2 bases and the J gene end by 4 bases; junction bases not matched to a gene: 5. The CDR3 DNA reads as TGTGCCAGCAGTTTACGGACAGGGGGTGGGTACGAGCAGTACTTC. Its protein product is CASSLRTGGGYEQYF.

The CDR3 sequence: CASSLLTPSYEQYF. In DNA form, the CDR3 reads TGCGCCAGCAGCTTGTTGACACCCTCCTACGAGCAGTACTTC. The chain has TRBV5-1 and TRBJ2-5; D gene ambiguous. The DNA end lines up better with TRBJ2-7; the J call may be wrong. Germline CDR1 reads SGHRS; CDR2 reads YFSETQ. The length of the CDR3 is 14 residues.

This rearrangement joins TRBV7-2 to TRBJ1-1; TRBD1 agrees at 9 bases. The CDR3 has 16 residues. The germline V gene encodes CDR1 SGHTA and CDR2 FQGNSA. The V segment lost 5 bases and the J segment 3 bases; nucleotides outside the gene matches: 10. The CDR3 nucleotides read TGTGCCAGCAGCCAGACAGGGGGAAGTAGAGACACTGAAGCTTTCTTT. It translates to CASSQTGGSRDTEAFF.

The V gene is TRBV7-8, the J gene TRBJ2-3, with TRBD1 as a possible D gene (6 bases). CDR3 length: 15 amino acids. V was shortened by 1 base and J by 4 bases, with 12 bases between the two germline ends. Germline lookup yields CDR1 SGHVS and CDR2 FQNEAQ. CDR3 region: CASSLVGQEADTQYF. The CDR3 DNA is TGTGCCAGCAGCTTAGTGGGACAAGAGGCAGATACGCAGTATTTT.

The rearrangement joins TRBV9 to TRBJ1-4, with D perhaps TRBD1 (6 bases). The germline V and J ends were trimmed by 4 bases and 0 bases, with 10 bases remaining between them. Per the germline V gene, CDR1 is SGDLS and CDR2 is YYNGEE. The CDR3 is made up of 15 amino acids. CDR3 DNA sequence: TGTGCCAGCAGCCGGACAGTTGCAACTAATGAAAAACTGTTTTTT. Translation: CASSRTVATNEKLFF.

This chain connects TRBV28 to TRBJ2-7; 7 bases match TRBD1. Looked up from germline, CDR1 is MDHEN and CDR2 is SYDVKM. CDR3 length: 16 residues. J gave up 0 bases and V 6 bases, and 11 bases lay outside the gene matches. CDR3 region: CASRILQGKPSYEQYF. In nucleotides, the CDR3 is TGTGCCAGCAGAATCCTACAGGGGAAGCCCTCCTACGAGCAGTACTTC.

This clone was recorded once. The chain links TRBV11-2 to TRBJ2-3; 9 nucleotides agree with TRBD2. The CDR3 spans 14 residues. Germline V gene sequence: CDR1 SGHAT, CDR2 FQNNGV. V shed 8 bases, J shed 5 bases, and the junction held 8 bases outside the gene matches. The CDR3 sequence is CASRVAGGRDTQYF. The CDR3 DNA sequence: TGTGCCAGCCGGGTGGCGGGAGGGAGAGATACGCAGTATTTT.

The chain carries TRBV10-3 and TRBJ2-3, with D maybe TRBD1 (6 bases). The CDR3 is 14 residues long. CDR1 and CDR2 from the germline V gene are ENHRY and SYGVKD. The V gene lost 7 bases and the J gene lost 0 bases, with 11 bases spanning the gap. The CDR3 sequence: CAIKGVLSTDTQYF. CDR3 nucleotide sequence: TGTGCCATCAAGGGGGTTCTCAGCACAGATACGCAGTATTTT.

The chain couples TRBV6-4 to TRBJ2-1, with 12 bases fitting TRBD1. CDR1 and CDR2 from the germline V gene are MRHNA and SNTAGT. The CDR3 is made up of 16 amino acids. Trimming took 4 bases from V and 7 from J; bases not matched to a gene: 8. CDR3 loop: CASSVGRDRGRNEQFF. The CDR3 DNA sequence: TGTGCCAGCAGTGTTGGTCGGGACAGGGGGCGGAATGAGCAGTTCTTC.